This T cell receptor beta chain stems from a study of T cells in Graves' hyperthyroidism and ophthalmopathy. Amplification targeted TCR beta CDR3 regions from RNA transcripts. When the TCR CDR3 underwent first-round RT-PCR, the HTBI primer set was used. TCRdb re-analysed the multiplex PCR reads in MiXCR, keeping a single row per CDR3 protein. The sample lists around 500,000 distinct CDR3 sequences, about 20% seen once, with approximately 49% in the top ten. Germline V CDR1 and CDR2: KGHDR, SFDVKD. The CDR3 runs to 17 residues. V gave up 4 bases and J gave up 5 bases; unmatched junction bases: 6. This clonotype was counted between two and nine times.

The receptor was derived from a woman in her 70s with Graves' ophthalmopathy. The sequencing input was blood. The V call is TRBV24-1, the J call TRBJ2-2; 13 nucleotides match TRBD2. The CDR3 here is CATSDWTSGRETGELFF. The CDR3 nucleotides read TGTGCCACCAGTGACTGGACTAGCGGGAGAGAGACCGGGGAGCTGTTTTTT.